The entry below gives a single TCR beta chain sequence along with its context. Its antigen is still unknown. TCRdb re-called the 5' RACE reads, yielding one record per CDR3 amino acid sequence without DNA. This sample carries 150,000 to 170,000 distinct CDR3 sequences, with around 35% going to the ten biggest clones. The germline V gene has CDR1 SEHNR and CDR2 FQNEAQ (reference sequence). This CDR3 comprises 15 residues. The record originates from a study of T cells expressing NK-cell markers. General study points: Of the CD8+ T cell pool in over 5 donors, roughly 1.0-7.0% was accounted for by dominant NKG2C+ clonotypes.

This sequence was found in a woman aged 50 to 60 in good health. The sample comprised blood T cells: a sorted CD56 or NKG2C T cell subset, CD4+ or CD8+ T cells, or bulk PBMC T cells (not recorded which). This chain uses TRBV7-9 with TRBJ2-1; TCRdb returns TRBD1, unconfirmable since there is no DNA. The CDR3 spells CASSSRQAGIHEQFF.